Listed below are T cell receptor beta chains from one sample, sequenced in a study of T cells in Graves' hyperthyroidism and ophthalmopathy. MiXCR, applied by TCRdb to the multiplex PCR reads, yields one record per CDR3 protein. The top ten clones hold roughly an eighth of a sample with about 400,000 distinct CDR3 sequences, about 15% of them seen once. Sequencing was carried out using blood. Receptor source: a man between 18 and 29 years old with Graves' ophthalmopathy. The CDR3 runs from the conserved cysteine through the conserved F or W. Fields, in order: CDR3 length, J gene, clone size, D gene, V gene, CDR3 DNA, CDR3 protein. A D gene is named only where the DNA matches it firmly. Size tells how often a clone was seen (once, few, many) or the class of an expanded clone, and some rows leave it out.

CDR3 length: 15
J gene: TRBJ2-7
clone size: NA
D gene: NA
V gene: TRBV15
CDR3 DNA: TGTGCCACCAGCAGAGCGGCGGAGGGGTCCTACGAGCAGTACTTC
CDR3 protein: CATSRAAEGSYEQYF

CDR3 length: 19
J gene: TRBJ1-5
clone size: many
D gene: NA
V gene: TRBV27
CDR3 DNA: TGTGCCAGCAGTTTACCAAGACAGACACCGCTTTATAGCAATCAGCCCCAGCATTTT
CDR3 protein: CASSLPRQTPLYSNQPQHF

CDR3 length: 13
J gene: TRBJ2-1
clone size: many
D gene: NA
V gene: TRBV3-1
CDR3 DNA: TGTGCCAGCAGCGACGGGCCTGAGGATGAGCAGTTCTTC
CDR3 protein: CASSDGPEDEQFF

CDR3 length: 15
J gene: TRBJ2-1
clone size: NA
D gene: NA
V gene: TRBV7-2
CDR3 DNA: TGTGCCAGCAGCTCCCGGACTGGTCCATACAATGAGCAGTTCTTC
CDR3 protein: CASSSRTGPYNEQFF

CDR3 length: 12
J gene: TRBJ2-5
clone size: NA
D gene: TRBD1
V gene: TRBV19
CDR3 DNA: TGTGCCAGTCGCAGGGGGCTAGAGACCCAGTACTTC
CDR3 protein: CASRRGLETQYF

CDR3 length: 14
J gene: TRBJ1-3
clone size: few
D gene: TRBD1
V gene: TRBV6-1
CDR3 DNA: TGTGCCAGCAGCAAGACAGGGTCTGGAAACACCATATATTTT
CDR3 protein: CASSKTGSGNTIYF

CDR3 length: 12
J gene: TRBJ2-3
clone size: many
D gene: TRBD1
V gene: TRBV7-8
CDR3 DNA: TGTGCCAGCACCCAGATCCGGGACAGGAAGTATTTT
CDR3 protein: CASTQIRDRKYF

CDR3 length: 14
J gene: TRBJ2-7
clone size: NA
D gene: NA
V gene: TRBV20-1
CDR3 DNA: TGCAGTGCTAGACGGGGGAACTACGTGGACGAGCAGTACTTC
CDR3 protein: CSARRGNYVDEQYF

CDR3 length: 15
J gene: TRBJ2-7
clone size: NA
D gene: TRBD2
V gene: TRBV7-2
CDR3 DNA: TGTGCCAGCAGCTTACGACTAGCGGAAACCTACGAGCAGTACTTC
CDR3 protein: CASSLRLAETYEQYF

CDR3 length: 11
J gene: TRBJ1-5
clone size: few
D gene: NA
V gene: TRBV19
CDR3 DNA: TGTGCCAGTAGTATAGGTTTTACCCAGCATTTT
CDR3 protein: CASSIGFTQHF

CDR3 length: 15
J gene: TRBJ2-2
clone size: few
D gene: NA
V gene: TRBV6-1
CDR3 DNA: TGTGCCAGCAGTGAAAGATTGGGGAACACCGGGGAGCTGTTTTTT
CDR3 protein: CASSERLGNTGELFF

CDR3 length: 13
J gene: TRBJ1-4
clone size: NA
D gene: NA
V gene: TRBV29-1
CDR3 DNA: TGCAGCGTTGACCCTGGAAGTGATGAAAAACTGTTTTTT
CDR3 protein: CSVDPGSDEKLFF

CDR3 length: 13
J gene: TRBJ1-2
clone size: few
D gene: NA
V gene: TRBV20-1
CDR3 DNA: TGCAGTGCTAGCTCAGGGTACCACTATGGCTACACCTTC
CDR3 protein: CSASSGYHYGYTF

CDR3 length: 16
J gene: TRBJ2-6
clone size: few
D gene: NA
V gene: TRBV7-9
CDR3 DNA: TGTGCCAGCAGCTCCCGGCCTTTCTCTGGGGCCAACGTCCTGACTTTC
CDR3 protein: CASSSRPFSGANVLTF

CDR3 length: 11
J gene: TRBJ2-7
clone size: many
D gene: NA
V gene: TRBV30
CDR3 DNA: TGTGCCTGGAGCTCCTCCTACGAGCAGTACTTC
CDR3 protein: CAWSSSYEQYF

CDR3 length: 13
J gene: TRBJ2-2
clone size: NA
D gene: NA
V gene: TRBV6-4
CDR3 DNA: TGTGCCAGCAGTGACGGCGGGGCCGGGGAGCTGTTTTTT
CDR3 protein: CASSDGGAGELFF

CDR3 length: 14
J gene: TRBJ2-5
clone size: few
D gene: NA
V gene: TRBV7-8
CDR3 DNA: TGCGCCAGCAGCTTGGGTGGCCTCCAAGAGACCCAGTACTTC
CDR3 protein: CASSLGGLQETQYF

CDR3 length: 14
J gene: TRBJ1-4
clone size: many
D gene: TRBD1
V gene: TRBV30
CDR3 DNA: TGTGCCTGGAGTGACGCCGGGACAGATGAAAAACTGTTTTTT
CDR3 protein: CAWSDAGTDEKLFF

CDR3 length: 13
J gene: TRBJ2-7
clone size: NA
D gene: TRBD2
V gene: TRBV7-8
CDR3 DNA: TGTGCCAGCAGCTGGACTAGCGGGGAGGAGCAGTACTTC
CDR3 protein: CASSWTSGEEQYF

CDR3 length: 12
J gene: TRBJ1-1
clone size: many
D gene: NA
V gene: TRBV27
CDR3 DNA: TGTGCCAGCGGAACAAGGAGGATTGAAGCTTTCTTT
CDR3 protein: CASGTRRIEAFF

CDR3 length: 16
J gene: TRBJ1-3
clone size: many
D gene: NA
V gene: TRBV11-2
CDR3 DNA: TGTGCCAGCAGCTTCGTCGAGTTCTCCTCTGGAAACACCATATATTTT
CDR3 protein: CASSFVEFSSGNTIYF

CDR3 length: 13
J gene: TRBJ1-1
clone size: many
D gene: NA
V gene: TRBV20-1
CDR3 DNA: TGCAGTGCTAGAGTGGGGTTGTACACTGAAGCTTTCTTT
CDR3 protein: CSARVGLYTEAFF

CDR3 length: 15
J gene: TRBJ1-6
clone size: NA
D gene: NA
V gene: TRBV4-1
CDR3 DNA: TGCGCCAGCAGCCAATTCGAGCAGGGAGGTTCACCCCTCCACTTT
CDR3 protein: CASSQFEQGGSPLHF

CDR3 length: 12
J gene: TRBJ2-5
clone size: NA
D gene: TRBD1
V gene: TRBV10-2
CDR3 DNA: TGCGCCAGCGGACAGGAACGAGAGACCCAGTACTTC
CDR3 protein: CASGQERETQYF

CDR3 length: 16
J gene: TRBJ2-5
clone size: many
D gene: TRBD1
V gene: TRBV7-9
CDR3 DNA: TGTGCCAGCAGCGGCCCGAGGGGACAGCCACAAGAGACCCAGTACTTC
CDR3 protein: CASSGPRGQPQETQYF

CDR3 length: 13
J gene: TRBJ2-7
clone size: many
D gene: NA
V gene: TRBV20-1
CDR3 DNA: TGCAGTGCTATCACCGGGGGCGCGGACGAGCAGTACTTC
CDR3 protein: CSAITGGADEQYF

CDR3 length: 13
J gene: TRBJ2-2
clone size: many
D gene: NA
V gene: TRBV2
CDR3 DNA: TGTGCCAGCAACAGGGAGGGCACCGGGGAGCTGTTTTTT
CDR3 protein: CASNREGTGELFF

CDR3 length: 16
J gene: TRBJ2-4
clone size: NA
D gene: NA
V gene: TRBV12-5
CDR3 DNA: TGTGCTAGTGGTTTGCCCCCAGGAAACGCCGACACCATTCAGTACTTC
CDR3 protein: CASGLPPGNADTIQYF

CDR3 length: 14
J gene: TRBJ2-3
clone size: NA
D gene: NA
V gene: TRBV7-3
CDR3 DNA: TGTGCCAACAGCCCAAGCAGGAGCACAGATACGCAGTATTTT
CDR3 protein: CANSPSRSTDTQYF

CDR3 length: 14
J gene: TRBJ2-2
clone size: many
D gene: NA
V gene: TRBV5-1
CDR3 DNA: TGCGCCAGCAGCTTGCTAGCGAACACCGGGGAGCTGTTTTTT
CDR3 protein: CASSLLANTGELFF

CDR3 length: 16
J gene: TRBJ1-5
clone size: NA
D gene: NA
V gene: TRBV7-4
CDR3 DNA: TGTGCCAGCAGCTTAGCGAAGGGCGGATTTAATCAGCCCCAGCATTTT
CDR3 protein: CASSLAKGGFNQPQHF

CDR3 length: 15
J gene: TRBJ2-3
clone size: NA
D gene: NA
V gene: TRBV6-1
CDR3 DNA: TGTGCCAGCAGCCCCCATCCCTTCGGCTCAGATACGCAGTATTTT
CDR3 protein: CASSPHPFGSDTQYF

CDR3 length: 14
J gene: TRBJ1-5
clone size: many
D gene: NA
V gene: TRBV6-1
CDR3 DNA: TGTGCCACCCTGAGGGGGGAGGGCAATCAGCCCCAGCATTTT
CDR3 protein: CATLRGEGNQPQHF

CDR3 length: 13
J gene: TRBJ2-5
clone size: many
D gene: NA
V gene: TRBV20-1
CDR3 DNA: TGCAGTGCTAGAGATTATCGGGAAGAGACCCAGTACTTC
CDR3 protein: CSARDYREETQYF

CDR3 length: 22
J gene: TRBJ2-3
clone size: NA
D gene: NA
V gene: TRBV7-2
CDR3 DNA: TGTGCCAACAGCCCCGGGACAGGGCCATCTAGGCTAGCGGGACAGAGAGTCGATACGCAGTATTTT
CDR3 protein: CANSPGTGPSRLAGQRVDTQYF

CDR3 length: 13
J gene: TRBJ2-7
clone size: many
D gene: NA
V gene: TRBV30
CDR3 DNA: TGTGCCTGGAGTGCCGACACGACCTACGAGCAGTACTTC
CDR3 protein: CAWSADTTYEQYF

CDR3 length: 14
J gene: TRBJ2-1
clone size: many
D gene: NA
V gene: TRBV20-1
CDR3 DNA: TGCAGTGCTAACGGACTACTCACCTACAATGAGCAGTTCTTC
CDR3 protein: CSANGLLTYNEQFF

CDR3 length: 16
J gene: TRBJ2-6
clone size: NA
D gene: TRBD1
V gene: TRBV2
CDR3 DNA: TGTGCCAGCAGTGACGACAGGGGCCCTGGGGCCAACGTCCTGACTTTC
CDR3 protein: CASSDDRGPGANVLTF

CDR3 length: 15
J gene: TRBJ2-1
clone size: many
D gene: TRBD2
V gene: TRBV6-1
CDR3 DNA: TGTGCCAGCAGGGGGGCTAGCGGGAGTTACAATGAGCAGTTCTTC
CDR3 protein: CASRGASGSYNEQFF

CDR3 length: 15
J gene: TRBJ2-3
clone size: many
D gene: NA
V gene: TRBV6-5
CDR3 DNA: TGTGCCAGCAGTTACCCCCCCGGAGATGGAGATACGCAGTATTTT
CDR3 protein: CASSYPPGDGDTQYF

CDR3 length: 14
J gene: TRBJ1-3
clone size: few
D gene: NA
V gene: TRBV15
CDR3 DNA: TGTGCCACCAGCAGAGAACAGGGCAGAGACACCATATATTTT
CDR3 protein: CATSREQGRDTIYF

CDR3 length: 14
J gene: TRBJ1-4
clone size: few
D gene: NA
V gene: TRBV20-1
CDR3 DNA: TGCAGTGCTAGAGATGGAGGGGGGGGAGAAAAACTGTTTTTT
CDR3 protein: CSARDGGGGEKLFF

CDR3 length: 14
J gene: TRBJ1-2
clone size: many
D gene: TRBD1
V gene: TRBV5-6
CDR3 DNA: TGTGCCAGCAGCTTACGACAGGGATTCTATGGCTACACCTTC
CDR3 protein: CASSLRQGFYGYTF

CDR3 length: 15
J gene: TRBJ1-5
clone size: many
D gene: NA
V gene: TRBV19
CDR3 DNA: TGTGCCAGTAGTATACAGAACAGGGCTAATCAGCCCCAGCATTTT
CDR3 protein: CASSIQNRANQPQHF

CDR3 length: 14
J gene: TRBJ2-1
clone size: many
D gene: NA
V gene: TRBV12-3/TRBV12-4
CDR3 DNA: TGTGCCGGAACTACACGTCCTTCCTACAATGAGCAGTTCTTC
CDR3 protein: CAGTTRPSYNEQFF